This entry features one TCR beta chain sequence. This entry comes from a study of blood T cell repertoires in COVID-19. Study context: Researchers got acute and convalescent COVID-19 samples from the United States, Italy and Spain. From T cells, B-cell-depleted T cells, or PBMCs came the material, which was cDNA or gDNA.

Original handling: It was from reference gene primer amplification that nucleated cell counts were estimated. Assay: immunoSEQ multiplex PCR; the TCRdb copy retains only in-frame clones and omits some. V and J calls and clone size are given by that table; D and trimming were obtained from the DNA. The table includes 110,000 to 150,000 clones, approximately 87% detected once. The CDR3 covers 15 residues. Germline-derived CDR1 and CDR2 are MNHEY and SVGAGI. J gave up 5 bases and V 8 bases, and 11 bases lay outside the gene matches. The chain recombines TRBV6-5 with TRBJ2-5; 10 bases line up with TRBD2. The receptor was isolated from a human donor in a cohort sampled during active COVID-19. Sample: peripheral blood. CDR3 residues: CASSRTGAGGETQYF. DNA for the CDR3: TGTGCCAGCTCCAGAACCGGAGCGGGGGGGGAGACCCAGTACTTC.